The 28 T cell receptor beta chains in this list originate from one sample, sequenced in a study of shared clonotypes between healthy human individuals (dated by TCRdb to the early 2020s). The library was built by means of the immunoSEQ multiplex PCR assay. Drawn from immuneACCESS, this table holds only the in-frame rearrangements with V and J called that TCRdb kept. Clones are partly lost; checked studies trace under half to an unresolved V gene and leave the rest unexplained. A total of roughly 2.6 million clones appear in this sample, around nine tenths of them only once. The top ten hold around 0.14% of the sample. Sequencing was performed on naive CD4+ T cells sorted from blood. The intended sense of this specimen's cell subset or site label: CD45RA+ positively selected. These receptors were obtained from a man in his late teens or twenties in good health.

The chain combines TRBV2 with TRBJ2-1; 11 bases map to TRBD2. In germline, CDR1 is SNHLY, CDR2 FYNNEI. V shed 4 bases and J 7 bases; nucleotides not matched to a gene: 9. This CDR3 is built from 16 residues. The CDR3 protein is CASSAHSGRARNEQFF. The CDR3 nucleotides read TGTGCCAGCAGTGCCCATAGCGGGAGGGCCCGAAATGAGCAGTTCTTC.

This chain connects TRBV7-8 to TRBJ1-4; unclear D gene. V was cut by 1 base and J by 5 bases, with 11 bases left in between. CDR3 length: 15 residues. From germline, CDR1 is SGHVS and CDR2 FQNEAQ. CDR3 nucleotides: TGTGCCAGCAGCTTAGTTGGGGATTTCAATGAAAAACTGTTTTTT. Its translation: CASSLVGDFNEKLFF.

The chain couples TRBV5-4 to TRBJ2-7; D could derive from TRBD1 or TRBD2 (5 bases each). The CDR3 contains 16 residues. Germline V gene data show CDR1 as SGHNT and CDR2 as YYREEE (reference sequence). V lost 2 bases and J 1 base, leaving 16 bases between the germline ends. CDR3 loop: CASSLGGAGSSYEQYF. As DNA, the CDR3 is TGTGCCAGCAGCTTAGGTGGGGCGGGTTCTTCCTACGAGCAGTACTTC.

The V gene is TRBV18, the J gene TRBJ2-1; the match to TRBD2 covers 8 bases. V trimming: 3 bases; J trimming: 8 bases; junction bases outside the gene matches: 12. CDR1 and CDR2 (germline): KGHSH, LQKENI. This CDR3 region has 16 residues. CDR3 region: CASSPPRAGAHDEQFF. CDR3 bases: TGTGCCAGCTCACCTCCTCGAGCGGGAGCGCACGATGAGCAGTTCTTC. Complete variable domain (other parts from reference TRBV18 and TRBJ2-1): NAGVMQNPRHLVRRRGQEARLRCSPMKGHSHVYWYRQLPEEGLKFMVYLQKENIIDESGMPKERFSAEFPKEGPSILRIQQVVRGDSAAYFCASSPPRAGAHDEQFFGPGTRLTVL.

The chain combines TRBV10-1 with TRBJ2-1, with D possibly called TRBD1 or TRBD2 (5 bases each). Germline CDR1 is WNHNN and CDR2 is SYGVQD (reference sequence). The CDR3 totals 14 residues. V lost 7 bases and J 9 bases, leaving 19 bases between the germline ends. CDR3 sequence (DNA): TGCGCCAGCACACGGGACGCCCTGATGGGTGAGCAGTTCTTC. Its protein is CASTRDALMGEQFF.

This chain connects TRBV12-5 to TRBJ1-1; 8 bases fit TRBD1. CDR3 size: 17 residues. Germline V gene sequence: CDR1 LGHNT, CDR2 FRNRAP. V shed 1 base and J 5 bases; nucleotides not matched to a gene: 12. CDR3 bases: TGTGCTAGTGGTTTGGCCAAAAAGGACAGGGTCTATACTGAAGCTTTCTTT. Protein: CASGLAKKDRVYTEAFF.

CDR3 amino acids: CASSPSGGLNYEQYF. CDR3 coding DNA: TGTGCCAGCAGCCCTAGCGGGGGGCTCAATTACGAGCAGTACTTC. The chain carries TRBV7-2 and TRBJ2-7, with 11 nucleotides matching TRBD2. Trimming removed 5 bases from V and 4 bases from J; junction bases left unmatched: 7. This CDR3 is 15 amino acids long. The germline CDR1 and CDR2 sequences are SGHTA and FQGNSA.

The chain employs TRBV11-2 and TRBJ2-3; 12 nucleotides line up with TRBD2. The J segment lost 3 bases and the V segment lost 1 base, leaving 8 bases of the junction unmatched. Germline assignment: CDR1 SGHAT and CDR2 FQNNGV. The CDR3 loop spans 18 amino acids. The CDR3 reads CASSLVGPSGGATDTQYF. CDR3 bases: TGTGCCAGCAGCTTAGTAGGTCCTAGCGGGGGGGCGACAGATACGCAGTATTTT.

The chain employs TRBV5-4 and TRBJ2-3, with D perhaps matching TRBD1 (7 bases). With 2 bases removed from V and 0 bases from J, the gap between germline ends came to 10 bases. CDR1 and CDR2 (germline): SGHNT, YYREEE (reference sequence). The length of the CDR3 is 15 residues. DNA for the CDR3: TGTGCCAGCAGCTTACAGGGGACTAGCACAGATACGCAGTATTTT. It codes for CASSLQGTSTDTQYF. Supplemented by reference TRBV5-4 and TRBJ2-3, the full variable domain reads ETGVTQSPTHLIKTRGQQVTLRCSSQSGHNTVSWYQQALGQGPQFIFQYYREEENGRGNFPPRFSGLQFPNYSSELNVNALELDDSALYLCASSLQGTSTDTQYFGPGTRLTVL.

With respect to this clone: At the DNA level, this CDR3 is encoded by other sequences in the same sample as well. The chain couples TRBV7-9 to TRBJ2-3; 10 bases line up with TRBD2. This CDR3 is built from 16 residues. The germline V gene encodes CDR1 SEHNR and CDR2 FQNEAQ (reference sequence). Germline trimming cut 1 base from V and 2 bases from J; bases unmatched to any gene: 3. CDR3 in amino acids: CASSLGLAGATDTQYF. The DNA of the CDR3 is TGTGCCAGCAGCTTAGGGCTAGCGGGAGCCACAGATACGCAGTATTTT.

This clone appeared a single time. This chain links TRBV18 with TRBJ2-1; 12 nucleotides match TRBD2. In germline, CDR1 is KGHSH, CDR2 LQKENI. Germline trimming cut 4 bases from V and 5 bases from J; bases unmatched to any gene: 12. The CDR3 extends over 18 amino acids. For the CDR3, the DNA is TGTGCCAGCTCACTGAGGCAGACTAGCGGGGGAACGGACAATGAGCAGTTCTTC. It encodes CASSLRQTSGGTDNEQFF.

V and J are TRBV6-5 and TRBJ1-1; perhaps TRBD1 as D (6 bases). The germline V gene has CDR1 MNHEY and CDR2 SVGAGI. The CDR3 length is 11 residues. The V and J ends lost 7 bases and 9 bases respectively, with 12 bases between them. DNA of the CDR3: TGTGCCAGCACCTCGACAGGTAAAGCTTTCTTT. Protein sequence: CASTSTGKAFF.

The chain joins TRBV6-1 to TRBJ1-1; D remains ambiguous. Trimming took 3 bases from V and 1 from J, leaving 15 bases between them. Germline CDR1 and CDR2: MNHNS and SASEGT. The CDR3 contains 16 residues. CDR3 nucleotides: TGTGCCAGCAGTGAGATTAATTTCGCAGCGAACACTGAAGCTTTCTTT. Translated, it gives CASSEINFAANTEAFF.

V gene TRBV11-2 combines with J gene TRBJ2-7; D not resolved. Germline-derived CDR1 and CDR2 are SGHAT and FQNNGV. V shed 5 bases and J shed 5 bases, with 16 bases lying between them. CDR3 size: 14 residues. The CDR3 nucleotides read TGTGCCAGCAGCCCTGACCCGGGTCGGGACGAGCAGTACTTC. Translating gives CASSPDPGRDEQYF.

J is TRBJ2-2 and V is TRBV5-5; tentatively, D is TRBD2 (5 bases). Germline V gene lookup returns CDR1 SGHKS and CDR2 YYEKEE (reference sequence). The CDR3 length is 15 residues. V was trimmed by 1 base and J by 7 bases, leaving 14 bases between them. Written as DNA, the CDR3 is TGTGCCAGCAGCTTGTCGGGGAGTTGGGGCGGGGAGCTGTTTTTT. This sequence encodes CASSLSGSWGGELFF.

Turning to this clone: At the DNA level, this CDR3 is encoded by other sequences in the same sample as well. The V gene is TRBV7-2, the J gene TRBJ1-2; a weak D match, TRBD1 (5 bases). The CDR3 runs 15 residues. Trimming stripped 4 bases from V and 0 bases from J, with 12 bases between. CDR1 is SGHTA, CDR2 FQGNSA, per germline. The CDR3 bases are TGTGCCAGCAGCTCCGGGACGGGAGCTAACTATGGCTACACCTTC. Translated, it gives CASSSGTGANYGYTF.

The chain combines TRBV7-2 with TRBJ1-2; D remains ambiguous. CDR1 and CDR2 (germline): SGHTA, FQGNSA. The CDR3 consists of 14 residues. V lost 5 bases to trimming and J lost 1 base, with 11 bases between them. CDR3 coding DNA: TGTGCCAGCAGCCCAACTATGGGTAACTATGGCTACACCTTC. Its translation is CASSPTMGNYGYTF.

This rearrangement joins TRBV18 to TRBJ2-2; D is ambiguous. The CDR3 sequence is 17 residues long. V was shortened by 0 bases and J by 7 bases, with 18 bases between the two germline ends. The germline CDR1 and CDR2 sequences are KGHSH and LQKENI. The CDR3 reads CASSPPGRNRRGGELFF. In DNA, the CDR3 is TGTGCCAGCTCACCACCTGGCAGGAACCGCAGAGGCGGGGAGCTGTTTTTT. Based on the CDR3 plus reference TRBV18 and TRBJ2-2, the full variable domain is NAGVMQNPRHLVRRRGQEARLRCSPMKGHSHVYWYRQLPEEGLKFMVYLQKENIIDESGMPKERFSAEFPKEGPSILRIQQVVRGDSAAYFCASSPPGRNRRGGELFFGEGSRLTVL.

V gene TRBV4-1 combines with J gene TRBJ2-5; D ambiguous. V gave up 1 base and J gave up 4 bases, with 10 bases separating them. The CDR3 is 14 residues long. CDR1 and CDR2 from the germline V gene are MGHRA and YSYEKL. This CDR3 reads CASSQVAQIETQYF. CDR3 DNA: TGCGCCAGCAGCCAAGTGGCCCAGATAGAGACCCAGTACTTC.

The chain is built from TRBV28 and TRBJ1-5, with 7 nucleotides matching TRBD1. The trim removed 6 bases at V and 7 bases at J, leaving 15 bases unmatched. The CDR3 extends over 16 amino acids. Germline lookup yields CDR1 MDHEN and CDR2 SYDVKM. CDR3 sequence (DNA): TGTGCCAGCAGAGACATACAGGGGCTTGGGGGGCAGCCCCAGCATTTT. As protein: CASRDIQGLGGQPQHF.

The chain uses TRBV10-2 and TRBJ1-3; D call uncertain. CDR3 length equals 13 residues. The V end was cut by 6 bases, the J end by 1 base, with 7 bases between. Germline CDR1 reads WSHSY; CDR2 reads SAAADI. In DNA form, the CDR3 reads TGCGCCAGCAGCCCGAGTTCTGGAAACACCATATATTTT. As protein: CASSPSSGNTIYF.

The chain couples TRBV10-3 to TRBJ2-1; 7 nucleotides agree with TRBD2. The trim removed 3 bases at V and 4 bases at J, leaving 9 bases unmatched. CDR1 ENHRY and CDR2 SYGVKD come from the germline V gene. The CDR3 consists of 16 residues. The CDR3 DNA sequence: TGTGCCATCAGTGAAGCCGGGACTAAGTCTTACAATGAGCAGTTCTTC. The encoded protein is CAISEAGTKSYNEQFF.

CDR3 amino acids: CASSPYRVERSPLHF. In DNA form, the CDR3 reads TGTGCCAGCAGCCCCTACAGGGTGGAGCGATCACCCCTCCACTTT. The V call is TRBV5-6, the J call TRBJ1-6, with a possible D match to TRBD1 (6 bases). This CDR3 comprises 15 residues. V lost 4 bases and J 10 bases, leaving 18 bases between the germline ends. Per the germline V gene, CDR1 is SGHDT and CDR2 is YYEEEE.

This chain uses TRBV18 with TRBJ2-6; 9 positions agree with TRBD1. This CDR3 comprises 19 residues. The trim removed 2 bases at V and 0 bases at J, leaving 8 bases unmatched. CDR1 is KGHSH and CDR2 is LQKENI in the germline V gene. DNA for the CDR3: TGTGCCAGCTCACCAGATCCCGGGACAGGGTACTCTGGGGCCAACGTCCTGACTTTC. Its translation: CASSPDPGTGYSGANVLTF.

The rearrangement uses TRBV6-5 and TRBJ2-3, with 8 nucleotides matching TRBD2. V lost 11 bases, J lost 0 bases, and 7 bases stayed unmatched. The CDR3 runs to 14 residues. Germline V lookup: CDR1 MNHEY, CDR2 SVGAGI. The CDR3 region has the DNA TGTGCCGCGGGACGGACTAGCAGCACAGATACGCAGTATTTT. This codes for CAAGRTSSTDTQYF.

The chain couples TRBV6-5 to TRBJ1-4; 9 bases match TRBD1. Germline V gene lookup returns CDR1 MNHEY and CDR2 SVGAGI. The CDR3 loop spans 14 amino acids. The V and J ends lost 7 bases and 10 bases, in that order; junction bases with no gene match: 10. The CDR3 DNA reads as TGTGCCAGCACCTCTCGGGACAGGGAGATAAAACTGTTTTTT. Translated, it gives CASTSRDREIKLFF.

The chain employs TRBV7-2 and TRBJ2-5; unclear D gene. The germline CDR1 and CDR2 sequences are SGHTA and FQGNSA. The CDR3 spans 14 residues. V lost 0 bases and J 4 bases, leaving 9 bases between the germline ends. CDR3 loop: CASSLAEGSETQYF. The CDR3 coding sequence is TGTGCCAGCAGCTTAGCAGAAGGGTCAGAGACCCAGTACTTC. The whole variable domain, remainder taken from reference TRBV7-2 and TRBJ2-5, is GAGVSQSPSNKVTEKGKDVELRCDPISGHTALYWYRQSLGQGLEFLIYFQGNSAPDKSGLPSDRFSAERTGGSVSTLTIQRTQQEDSAVYLCASSLAEGSETQYFGPGTRLLVL.

CDR3 in DNA: TGTGCCAGCAGTCCACAGGGGATACTAGCCAAAAACATTCAGTACTTC. This gives the protein CASSPQGILAKNIQYF. This chain joins TRBV7-2 and TRBJ2-4; 7 positions agree with TRBD1. The trim removed 6 bases at V and 0 bases at J, leaving 8 bases unmatched. The CDR3 covers 16 residues. Germline CDR1 and CDR2: SGHTA and FQGNSA.